The 18 T cell receptor beta chains given below trace back to one sample, sequenced in a study of cytomegalovirus exposure and HLA in healthy donors. PCR involved 60 Vbeta and 13 Jbeta primers. Method: immunoSEQ multiplex PCR; TCRdb's copy keeps in-frame clones and lacks some. This table has some 94,000 clones, around 77% appearing once. Sequenced: PBMCs. These receptors all stem from a man aged 35-49 years in good health and CMV-seronegative.

The V gene is TRBV5-8, the J gene TRBJ2-2; 9 bases fit TRBD2. Germline V lookup: CDR1 SGHTS, CDR2 YDEGEE. The CDR3 covers 15 residues. Unmatched junction bases numbered 2, after V lost 0 bases and J lost 5 bases. CDR3 coding DNA: TGTGCCAGCAGCTTGGGACTAGCGGATACCGGGGAGCTGTTTTTT. This codes for CASSLGLADTGELFF.

The chain employs TRBV5-4 and TRBJ2-7, with 13 bases that match TRBD2. The J segment lost 1 base and the V segment lost 0 bases, leaving 1 base of the junction unmatched. Looked up from germline, CDR1 is SGHNT and CDR2 is YYREEE (reference sequence). This CDR3 has 16 amino acids. The CDR3 region is CASSLGGLAGSYEQYF. The CDR3 DNA is TGTGCCAGCAGCTTGGGGGGACTAGCGGGATCCTACGAGCAGTACTTC.

The V and J genes are TRBV6-5 and TRBJ2-1; D remains ambiguous. The CDR3 loop spans 16 amino acids. Trimming removed 0 bases from V and 3 bases from J, with 12 bases in between. Germline CDR1 reads MNHEY; CDR2 reads SVGAGI. The CDR3 nucleotides are TGTGCCAGCAGTTACTCTCTCCTGACACGCTACAATGAGCAGTTCTTC. Translated, it gives CASSYSLLTRYNEQFF.

The V call is TRBV18, the J call TRBJ2-4; 9 bases fit TRBD1. Trimming at V came to 3 bases and at J to 1 base, leaving 4 bases not matched to a gene. In germline, CDR1 is KGHSH, CDR2 LQKENI. This CDR3 is built from 16 residues. CDR3 sequence: CASSPGQGSAKNIQYF. For the CDR3, the DNA is TGTGCCAGCTCACCGGGACAGGGATCGGCCAAAAACATTCAGTACTTC.

The chain carries TRBV28 and TRBJ2-7; TRBD2 aligns across 12 bases. CDR3 size: 14 residues. CDR1 is MDHEN and CDR2 is SYDVKM in the germline V gene. With V trimmed by 6 bases and J by 6 bases, 6 bases remained unmatched. This CDR3 reads CASSSSGRGSEQYF. The CDR3 nucleotides are TGTGCCAGCAGCTCTAGCGGGAGGGGATCCGAGCAGTACTTC.

The rearrangement joins TRBV28 to TRBJ1-5, with D maybe TRBD1 (5 bases). V was trimmed by 3 bases and J by 4 bases, leaving 19 bases between them. The CDR3 has 17 amino acids. Germline V CDR1 and CDR2: MDHEN, SYDVKM. The CDR3 is CASSFPPRIGGNQPQHF. In DNA, the CDR3 is TGTGCCAGCAGTTTCCCCCCCAGGATCGGGGGAAATCAGCCCCAGCATTTT.

This rearrangement joins TRBV30 to TRBJ2-1; tentative D call: TRBD2 (7 bases). Germline CDR1 and CDR2: GTSNPN and SVGIG (reference sequence). Trimming pared 0 bases from V and 7 bases from J, leaving 13 bases between. This CDR3 is built from 14 residues. CDR3 in DNA: TGTGCCTGGAGTGTTAGGGGGGGAGTGAATGAGCAGTTCTTC. This codes for CAWSVRGGVNEQFF.

The V gene is TRBV7-8, the J gene TRBJ2-2, with a tentative D call TRBD2 (6 bases). The germline V and J ends were trimmed by 5 bases and 3 bases, with 16 bases remaining between them. The germline CDR1 and CDR2 sequences are SGHVS and FQNEAQ. The CDR3 consists of 16 residues. CDR3 loop: CASSRVAGLYTGELFF. CDR3 coding DNA: TGTGCCAGCAGCCGCGTCGCGGGGTTGTACACCGGGGAGCTGTTTTTT.

The chain links TRBV5-4 to TRBJ2-5; D remains unclear. This CDR3 region has 14 residues. V lost 1 base and J lost 5, with 12 bases in between. Per the germline V gene, CDR1 is SGHNT and CDR2 is YYREEE (reference sequence). The CDR3 protein is CASSLSPSGETQYF. DNA for the CDR3: TGTGCCAGCAGCTTGTCTCCGTCCGGGGAGACCCAGTACTTC.

The V call is TRBV18, the J call TRBJ2-3, with TRBD2 matching 9 bases. V trimming: 2 bases; J trimming: 0 bases; junction bases outside the gene matches: 6. Germline CDR1 is KGHSH and CDR2 is LQKENI. The CDR3 sequence is 17 residues long. CDR3 region: CASSPKATSGSTDTQYF. The DNA of the CDR3 is TGTGCCAGCTCACCAAAGGCAACTAGCGGGAGCACAGATACGCAGTATTTT.

The chain employs TRBV28 and TRBJ2-7, with a possible D match to TRBD2 (6 bases). Trimming shortened V by 11 bases and J by 0 bases, and 17 bases separated the two germline ends. Germline assignment: CDR1 MDHEN and CDR2 SYDVKM. There are 14 residues in the CDR3. The chain's CDR3 is CASQKSGSSYEQYF. CDR3 sequence (DNA): TGTGCCTCCCAAAAGTCCGGGAGCTCCTACGAGCAGTACTTC.

The V and J genes are TRBV4-2 and TRBJ2-3, with D perhaps TRBD2 (6 bases). The CDR3 length is 16 residues. Per germline, CDR1 LGHNA and CDR2 YNFKEQ. V lost 0 bases, J lost 3 bases, and 13 bases lay in between. The CDR3 loop is CASSQETSPRTDTQYF. The CDR3 DNA sequence: TGTGCCAGCAGCCAAGAAACTAGCCCCAGGACAGATACGCAGTATTTT.

J is TRBJ1-5 and V is TRBV28; D remains ambiguous. Trimming shortened V by 5 bases and J by 0 bases, and 8 bases separated the two germline ends. The CDR3 covers 14 residues. Looked up from germline, CDR1 is MDHEN and CDR2 is SYDVKM. The CDR3 nucleotides read TGTGCCAGCAGTGTACTGAATAGCAATCAGCCCCAGCATTTT. Encoded protein: CASSVLNSNQPQHF. Using reference TRBV28 and TRBJ1-5 for the parts outside the CDR3, the full variable domain is DVKVTQSSRYLVKRTGEKVFLECVQDMDHENMFWYRQDPGLGLRLIYFSYDVKMKEKGDIPEGYSVSREKKERFSLILESASTNQTSMYLCASSVLNSNQPQHFGDGTRLSIL.

The chain has TRBV5-1 and TRBJ1-3, with 12 bases aligning to TRBD1. V was clipped by 4 bases and J by 2 bases; unmatched bases: 1. CDR3 length equals 15 residues. Germline lookup yields CDR1 SGHRS and CDR2 YFSETQ. Here the CDR3 reads CASSRDRGPGNTIYF. The CDR3, as DNA: TGCGCCAGCAGCCGGGACAGGGGGCCTGGAAACACCATATATTTT. The variable domain in full, completed from reference TRBV5-1 and TRBJ1-3, reads KAGVTQTPRYLIKTRGQQVTLSCSPISGHRSVSWYQQTPGQGLQFLFEYFSETQRNKGNFPGRFSGRQFSNSRSEMNVSTLELGDSALYLCASSRDRGPGNTIYFGEGSWLTVV.

This clone appeared a few times. The gene calls are TRBV5-1 and TRBJ1-1; perhaps TRBD1 as D (5 bases). V was cut by 4 bases and J by 0 bases, with 13 bases left in between. Germline CDR1 reads SGHRS; CDR2 reads YFSETQ. The CDR3 is 15 residues long. The CDR3 loop reads CASSVPGTVNTEAFF. The CDR3 nucleotides read TGCGCCAGCAGCGTCCCCGGGACTGTGAACACTGAAGCTTTCTTT. Drawing the rest from reference TRBV5-1 and TRBJ1-1, the complete variable domain is KAGVTQTPRYLIKTRGQQVTLSCSPISGHRSVSWYQQTPGQGLQFLFEYFSETQRNKGNFPGRFSGRQFSNSRSEMNVSTLELGDSALYLCASSVPGTVNTEAFFGQGTRLTVV.

The chain's CDR3 is CASSGTAVNEKLFF. For the CDR3, the DNA is TGTGCCAGTAGCGGGACAGCGGTAAATGAAAAACTGTTTTTT. The chain joins TRBV19 to TRBJ1-4; 7 bases fit TRBD1. Germline V gene sequence: CDR1 LNHDA, CDR2 SQIVND (reference sequence). V dropped 6 bases and J dropped 5; count of bases not matched to a gene: 6. The CDR3 sequence is 14 residues long.

The genes are TRBV11-2 and TRBJ1-2; possibly TRBD1 for D (5 bases). Germline CDR1 reads SGHAT; CDR2 reads FQNNGV. Trimming shortened V by 5 bases and J by 3 bases, and 10 bases separated the two germline ends. The CDR3 length is 13 residues. CDR3 sequence: CASSQGLYYGYTF. The CDR3 nucleotides are TGTGCCAGCAGCCAGGGACTGTACTATGGCTACACCTTC.

This clone was detected only a few times. The J gene is TRBJ2-7, the V gene TRBV6-6; 8 bases are shared with TRBD1. V trimming: 4 bases; J trimming: 3 bases; junction bases outside the gene matches: 5. CDR3 length: 14 residues. CDR1 is MNHNY and CDR2 is SVGAGI in the germline V gene (reference sequence). The CDR3 coding sequence is TGTGCCAGCAGTTTTGGACAGGGAGGCTACGAGCAGTACTTC. It encodes CASSFGQGGYEQYF.